This T cell receptor (beta chain) was obtained from a study of T cell responses to AZD1222 COVID-19 vaccine (dated by TCRdb to about 2021). Broadly, across the study: Because spike-specific TCR depth and breadth did not differ between the two schedules, AZD1222 recipients who got a second dose at roughly 4 weeks were pooled with those who got a second dose at roughly 12 weeks. A total of over 230 trial participants underwent TCR sequencing, of whom 207 received two doses of AZD1222 and about 25 received two doses of the MenACWY control vaccine. Trial participants were enrolled by age into subgroups of 18-55, 56-69 and 70-plus years, and about 150, 27 and 61 TCR-sequenced participants, respectively, were included in these subgroups.

This clone was detected only once. Its cognate antigen has yet to be identified. No qualities accompany the bases; no much larger clone lies one base away. The CDR3 regions of human TCRbeta chains were subjected to immunosequencing. The paper's processing steps were these. Repertoire TCRs were checked for matches against a reference library of SARS-CoV-2-specific TCRs that had been generated using the MIRA antigen-specificity platform. Breadth meant the fraction of unique TCRs that were SARS-CoV-2-associated, whereas depth meant the fraction of total T cells that were SARS-CoV-2-associated. Using the MIRA data, every spike-specific TCR was mapped to the spike region that the TCR reacted to and assigned to either a CD4 or a CD8 class. Log10-transformed breadth and depth values were compared by one-way ANOVA with Sidak's multiple comparisons tests. The table was pulled from immuneACCESS by TCRdb, which kept in-frame rearrangements only. Such tables lose some clones; where checked, under half of the loss comes from unresolved V genes, and the rest has no known cause. From that table come the V and J calls and clone size; the DNA was used to work out D and trimming. The sample includes over 60,000 clones, with about nine tenths observed a single time. Under 30% of the sample lies in the top ten.

What the time point label conveys for this sample: baseline before first vaccination. The vaccinee samples were drawn from two UK trials, COV001 and COV002, one of which was a single-blind randomized controlled phase 2/3 trial testing AZD1222 (ChAdOx1 nCoV-19) in healthy adults. Trial participant PBMC samples were collected at day 0 and day 28 after the second dose for TCRbeta chain sequencing. The paper's findings and limits, for the study overall: Because no day 14 peak-response samples were available, the repertoires could be characterized only after the peak T cell response. Most participants were white British and females outnumbered males, and the authors suggested that clonal diversity may have been underestimated. In the small 56-69-year group, the increase in depth fell short of significance, most likely because of low power. Vaccine-associated CD4 TCRs spanned the whole spike protein, with dominant responses in regions 160-218 and 743-854. Spike-specific TCR breadth and depth rose significantly after two AZD1222 doses compared with day 0 and with MenACWY recipients. Only five to seven AZD1222 recipients were SARS-CoV-2 seropositive at baseline, limiting conclusions about previously exposed vaccinees. Nearly half of unique spike-specific TCRs reportedly recognized epitopes outside regions mutated in the B.1.351 and B.1.1.7 variants.

Trimming accounts for 5 bases at V and 0 bases at J, while the number of junction bases matched to no gene is 6. CDR1 and CDR2 (MNHEY, SMNVEV) derive from the germline V gene (reference sequence). Reading from cysteine to phenylalanine, the CDR3 counts 15 amino acids. The read is trimmed to its CDR3 DNA, 45 bases read in frame from base 1. This clonotype originated in an adult in good health. The rearrangement combines TRBV27 with TRBJ1-1, with 7 junctional bases fitting TRBD1. The sequencing used peripheral blood, collected on day 0 of AZD1222 vaccination. In nucleotide form, the sequence is TGTGCCAGCAGTCCGGGGACAGCTTTGAACACTGAAGCTTTCTTT. This encodes CASSPGTALNTEAFF.